The clone carrying this T cell receptor beta chain was found many times. Its antigen is as yet unknown. The data belong to a study of CD8 T cells in ankylosing spondylitis. Findings and caveats of the study: Apparently characteristic of ankylosing spondylitis blood was a TCR beta motif (eight highly homologous variants). In peripheral blood, disease-linked CD8+ clones occurred at relatively low frequencies.

Quantitative molecular-barcoded 5'-RACE generated the TCR beta libraries. MiXCR, applied by TCRdb to the 5' RACE reads, yields one record per CDR3 protein. This table has some 270,000 distinct CDR3 sequences, 18% appearing once. Germline lookup yields CDR1 SGHTA and CDR2 FQGTGA. The CDR3 length is 14 residues. With 5 bases removed from V and 3 bases from J, the gap between germline ends came to 12 bases. Specimen: blood, either unsorted or a sorted T cell fraction (not recorded which). The TCR originated in a male donor with ankylosing spondylitis or in good health (not recorded which). The chain employs TRBV7-3 and TRBJ2-3, with D uncertain. The CDR3 DNA sequence: TGTGCCAGCAGCCTCCTAGGACGTACAGATACGCAGTATTTT. Amino acids: CASSLLGRTDTQYF.